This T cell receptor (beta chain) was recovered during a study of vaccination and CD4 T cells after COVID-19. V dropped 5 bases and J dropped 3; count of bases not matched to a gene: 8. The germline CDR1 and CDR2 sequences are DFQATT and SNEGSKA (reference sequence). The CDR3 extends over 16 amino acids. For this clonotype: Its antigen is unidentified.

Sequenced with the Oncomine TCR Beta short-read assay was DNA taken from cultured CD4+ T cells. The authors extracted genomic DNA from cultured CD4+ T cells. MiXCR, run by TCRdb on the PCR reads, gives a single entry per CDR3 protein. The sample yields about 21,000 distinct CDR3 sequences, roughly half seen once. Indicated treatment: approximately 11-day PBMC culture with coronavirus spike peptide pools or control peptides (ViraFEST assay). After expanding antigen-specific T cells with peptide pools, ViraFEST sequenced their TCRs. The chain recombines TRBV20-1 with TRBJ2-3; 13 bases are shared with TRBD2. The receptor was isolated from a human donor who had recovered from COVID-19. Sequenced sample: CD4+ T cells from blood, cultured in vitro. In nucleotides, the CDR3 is TGCAGTGCTCGGAGGACTAGCGGGAGTGGAACAGATACGCAGTATTTT. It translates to CSARRTSGSGTDTQYF.